Shown below are 13 T cell receptor beta chains from a single sample sequenced in a study of CD8+CD57+ T cells in acquired aplastic anemia. Those patients picked for sequencing had displayed CD8+CD57+ cell expansion on flow cytometry. Profiling of TCR beta VDJ combinations and CDR3 sequences used genomic DNA as template. TCRdb re-analysed the reads in MiXCR, keeping a single row per CDR3 protein. The data contain around 200,000 distinct CDR3 sequences, less than 50% of them singletons. Sequences were obtained from sorted CD4+, CD8+, or CD8+CD57+ T cells (not recorded which) from PBMCs. Receptors originate from a human donor with aplastic anemia.

As for this clonotype: It may be a read error: a sequence one base away is much more abundant. The chain is built from TRBV10-3 and TRBJ2-3; D might be TRBD1 or TRBD2, each matching 5 bases. The germline V gene has CDR1 ENHRY and CDR2 SYGVKD. Between the trimmed V and J ends, which lost 3 bases and 0 bases, there was a span of 10 bases. The CDR3 covers 15 residues. The CDR3 reads CAISEGTASTDTQYF. The DNA of the CDR3 is TGTGCCATCAGTGAAGGGACGGCTAGCACAGATACGCAGTATTTT.

The rearrangement uses TRBV15 and TRBJ2-2; 9 positions match TRBD2. Trimming took 0 bases from V and 7 from J; bases not matched to a gene: 6. The CDR3 length is 16 residues. The germline CDR1 and CDR2 sequences are LNHNV and YYDKDF (reference sequence). The CDR3 sequence: CATSREREGLVGELFF. As DNA, the CDR3 is TGTGCCACCAGCAGAGAGCGGGAGGGCCTCGTCGGGGAGCTGTTTTTT.

This clonotype was observed a single time. The chain links TRBV4-1 to TRBJ1-5; possibly TRBD1 for D (5 bases). V lost 1 base and J 5 bases, leaving 9 bases between the germline ends. This CDR3 region has 14 residues. Germline V gene lookup returns CDR1 MGHRA and CDR2 YSYEKL. This CDR3 is CASSQGQLHQPQHF. CDR3 nucleotide sequence: TGCGCCAGCAGCCAAGGACAGTTACATCAGCCCCAGCATTTT.

The chain is built from TRBV25-1 and TRBJ1-6; D may be TRBD1 (6 bases). Trimming cost V 6 bases and J 5 bases, with 20 bases left between them. The CDR3 has 17 amino acids. CDR1 is MGHDK and CDR2 is SYGVNS in the germline V gene. The DNA for the CDR3 is TGTGCCAGCAGGTTTAGGGGCGCAGGGGCTAATAATTCACCCCTCCACTTT. Translated: CASRFRGAGANNSPLHF.

This clonotype was recorded at least ten times. This chain connects TRBV12-3 or TRBV12-4 to TRBJ1-1; 8 bases fit TRBD1. V was pared by 4 bases and J by 7 bases, with 2 bases of the junction left unmatched. The CDR3 covers 12 residues. This chain's CDR3 is CASSSQGVEAFF. For the CDR3, the DNA is TGTGCCAGCAGTTCACAGGGGGTTGAAGCTTTCTTT.

Comment on this clonotype: Compared with germline, one end of the junction differs, possibly owing to a read error. The rearrangement joins TRBV5-1 to TRBJ2-3; 7 bases fit TRBD1. This CDR3 is 14 amino acids long. In germline, CDR1 is SGHRS, CDR2 YFSETQ. Here the CDR3 DNA reads TGCGCCAGCAGTTTGGGACAGACCACAGATACGCAGTATTTT. This codes for CASSLGQTTDTQYF. The whole variable domain, remainder taken from reference TRBV5-1 and TRBJ2-3, is KAGVTQTPRYLIKTRGQQVTLSCSPISGHRSVSWYQQTPGQGLQFLFEYFSETQRNKGNFPGRFSGRQFSNSRSEMNVSTLELGDSALYLCASSLGQTTDTQYFGPGTRLTVL.

V usage is TRBV2 and J usage is TRBJ1-5; 7 bases line up with TRBD1. The CDR3 length is 15 residues. J was trimmed by 5 bases and V by 5 bases; bases with no gene match: 9. The V gene's germline CDR1 is SNHLY and CDR2 FYNNEI. The CDR3 DNA reads TGTGCCAGCAGTAGGGACAGTGGGGGAGATCAGCCCCAGCATTTT. Amino acids: CASSRDSGGDQPQHF.

The V call is TRBV14, the J call TRBJ2-7; D is unresolved. With 1 base removed from V and 6 bases from J, the gap between germline ends came to 4 bases. This CDR3 is built from 11 residues. The germline gives CDR1 SGHDN, CDR2 FVKESK. In nucleotides, the CDR3 is TGTGCCAGCAGCCAAGGACTCGAGCAGTACTTC. Its translation: CASSQGLEQYF.

This clonotype was seen at least ten times. The chain uses TRBV4-2 and TRBJ2-3; D not resolved. Germline CDR1 LGHNA, CDR2 YNFKEQ. The CDR3 spans 15 residues. V lost 5 bases to trimming and J lost 0 bases, with 12 bases between them. CDR3 nucleotide sequence: TGTGCCAGCAGCGAGGTTACTGCTAGCACAGATACGCAGTATTTT. It yields the protein CASSEVTASTDTQYF.

This clonotype was observed a handful of times. This chain links TRBV24-1 with TRBJ1-5, with unresolved D. CDR3 length equals 13 residues. Looked up from germline, CDR1 is KGHDR and CDR2 is SFDVKD. V lost 0 bases, J lost 6 bases, and 5 bases lay in between. CDR3: CATSDLGSQPQHF. CDR3 coding DNA: TGTGCCACCAGTGATTTGGGGAGTCAGCCCCAGCATTTT.

J is TRBJ1-5 and V is TRBV12-1. TRBV12-1 is given as a pseudogene. This CDR3 spans 14 amino acids. CDR3 DNA: TGTGCCAGCAGCATTGACATCCACCGTTGGCCCCAGCATTTT. This encodes CASSIDIHRWPQHF.

This clonotype was counted many times. The chain joins TRBV12-3 or TRBV12-4 to TRBJ2-7, with TRBD1 as a possible D gene (6 bases). The CDR3 runs 13 residues. V shed 5 bases and J shed 12 bases, with 20 bases lying between them. The CDR3 loop is CASSQRDDRPGYF. In nucleotides, the CDR3 is TGTGCCAGCAGTCAACGCGACGACAGGCCGGGGTACTTC.

As concerns this clonotype: At one end, the junction sequence differs from germline, possibly due to a read error. The chain recombines TRBV30 with TRBJ2-5, with D hard to call. CDR1 and CDR2 (germline): GTSNPN, SVGIG (reference sequence). The CDR3 length is 12 residues. CDR3 coding DNA: TGTGCCTGGAGTCCCGAGGCCCCTCCCCGGCACTTC. It is translated as CAWSPEAPPRHF.